Listed below are T cell receptor beta chains from one sample, sequenced in a study of Ad26.COV2.S vaccination and SARS-CoV-2 variants. Assay used: immunoSEQ multiplex PCR; TCRdb lists only in-frame clones, some missing. In the table there are some 300,000 clones, approximately 80% of which are singletons. The sample consisted of peripheral blood, taken in a trial of Ad26.COV2.S vaccine versus placebo. Receptors originate from a person between 18 and 60 years old who received the Ad26.COV2.S COVID-19 vaccine or a placebo. The CDR3 runs from the conserved cysteine through the conserved F or W. The D gene is left open where the match is weak.

j_call	v_call	d_call	cdr3_aa
TRBJ2-7	TRBV27	.	CASSPSDSLTYEQYF
TRBJ1-2	TRBV29-1	.	CSVDKAENYGYTF
TRBJ1-2	TRBV3-1/TRBV3-2	.	CASSQDGASLCTF
TRBJ1-4	TRBV7-9	.	CASSSTSPGINEKLFF
TRBJ2-5	TRBV5-1	TRBD2	CASTRRGAGGETQYF
TRBJ2-5	TRBV5-1	.	CASSRQLQETQYF
TRBJ1-1	TRBV11-3	TRBD1	CASSSPGQPTEAFF
TRBJ2-2	TRBV5-1	TRBD1	CASSSDRGPTGELFF
TRBJ2-3	TRBV5-1	.	CASSTHTDTQYF
TRBJ2-1	TRBV7-9	.	CASSFIRGSEQFF
TRBJ2-5	TRBV20-1	.	CSVQDRETQYF
TRBJ1-2	TRBV6-1	.	CASSDRDTGGGYTF
TRBJ2-5	TRBV7-2	TRBD2	CASSSMGRGAQETQYF
TRBJ2-1	TRBV2	TRBD2	CASVDGGLAGDELENEQFF
TRBJ1-1	TRBV6-5	.	CASSTNRGSTEAFF
TRBJ1-4	TRBV30	.	CAWKPLTNEKLFF
TRBJ1-2	TRBV28	TRBD1	CAVIWARQGVNNYGYTF
TRBJ2-3	TRBV9	.	CASSATPHGTDTQYF
TRBJ2-3	TRBV18	.	CASSLTPDTQYF
TRBJ2-1	TRBV19	.	CASSGALLMGEQFF
TRBJ2-1	TRBV11-2	.	CASSTLTGRRLDEQFF
TRBJ2-2	TRBV28	.	CASSLPRANTGELFF
TRBJ2-6	TRBV5-4	.	CASSPSGPGANVLTF
TRBJ2-1	TRBV2	TRBD2	CASSEALLGLAGGLYNEQFF
TRBJ1-5	TRBV19	.	CASSAQRVSPNQPQHF
TRBJ2-3	TRBV27	TRBD2	CASSGRTSGGYVSDTQYF
TRBJ2-1	TRBV30	TRBD1	CAWNRDRGAKEQFF